This TCR beta chain emerged from a study of technical replicates of blood from a few donors. The assay was immunoSEQ multiplex PCR, and TCRdb's table has in-frame clones only and misses some. The profile covers 80,000 to 90,000 clones, with around 94% appearing a single time and approximately 0.25% taken by the ten largest. The germline CDR1 and CDR2 sequences are SGHRS and YFSETQ. Trimming cost V 0 bases and J 5 bases, with 9 bases left between them. The CDR3 extends over 13 amino acids. The genes are TRBV5-1 and TRBJ2-7, with a tentative D call TRBD1 (5 bases). The specimen sequenced was T cells isolated from PBMCs. This sequence originates from a human donor in good health. The DNA for the CDR3 is TGCGCCAGCAGCTTGGGCAGGGCTAACGAGCAGTACTTC. Translating gives CASSLGRANEQYF.